The source of this TCR beta chain is a study of cytomegalovirus exposure and HLA in healthy donors. Looking at the study overall: Inside one of the first data releases sat tens of millions of unique TCRs taken from HLA-typed donors.

Overall study findings and caveats: Whilst most TCR sequences proved rare, a subset of public TCRs occurred across many donors.

Vbeta (60) and Jbeta (13) primers were used in the PCR. In the original analysis: About 11 million of the about 80 million unique TCR beta chains counted in a later analysis were shared. Using immunoSEQ multiplex PCR, the repertoire was profiled, and TCRdb retains in-frame clones only, with some absent. Clone size and the V and J calls come from that table; the DNA yielded D and trimming. The data show 150,000 to 250,000 clones, with roughly four fifths seen just once and approximately 6.5% held by the top ten. V lost 3 bases to trimming and J lost 1 base, with 18 bases between them. From germline, CDR1 is MDHEN and CDR2 SYDVKM. The CDR3 runs to 17 residues. On this clone itself: Its antigen remains unknown.

The rearrangement uses TRBV28 and TRBJ2-5, with a weak D call TRBD2 (6 bases). The sample was PBMCs. The TCR originated in a woman between 45 and 65 years old in good health and CMV-seropositive. CDR3 coding DNA: TGTGCCAGCAGTTTGGACGAGCGGAGGGAATCCCAAGAGACCCAGTACTTC. This codes for CASSLDERRESQETQYF. Looking up the rest from reference TRBV28 and TRBJ2-5 gives the full variable domain: DVKVTQSSRYLVKRTGEKVFLECVQDMDHENMFWYRQDPGLGLRLIYFSYDVKMKEKGDIPEGYSVSREKKERFSLILESASTNQTSMYLCASSLDERRESQETQYFGPGTRLLVL.